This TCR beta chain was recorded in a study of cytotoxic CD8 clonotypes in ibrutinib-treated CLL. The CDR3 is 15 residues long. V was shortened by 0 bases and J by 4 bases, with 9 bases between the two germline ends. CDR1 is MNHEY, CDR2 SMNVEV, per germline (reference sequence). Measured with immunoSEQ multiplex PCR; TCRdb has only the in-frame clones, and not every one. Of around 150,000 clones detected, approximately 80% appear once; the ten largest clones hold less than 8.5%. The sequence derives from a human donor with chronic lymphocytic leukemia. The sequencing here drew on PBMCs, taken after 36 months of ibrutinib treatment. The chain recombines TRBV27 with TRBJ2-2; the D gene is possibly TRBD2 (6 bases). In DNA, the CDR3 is TGTGCCAGCAGTTTATCTTGGGGACTCACCGGGGAGCTGTTTTTT. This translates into CASSLSWGLTGELFF.